Below, 13 T cell receptor beta chains from the same sample are listed, as sequenced in a study of cytotoxic CD8 clonotypes in ibrutinib-treated CLL. TCRdb's copy holds only in-frame clones and misses some; the assay was immunoSEQ multiplex PCR. The sample gives 200,000 to 250,000 clones, nearly 80% of which show up once; about an eighth is in the top ten. The sample in question was PBMCs, obtained after 12 months of ibrutinib treatment. All receptors derive from a human donor with chronic lymphocytic leukemia.

V is TRBV6-1 and J is TRBJ1-5; 8 nucleotides line up with TRBD1. The CDR3 is 16 amino acids. In germline, CDR1 is MNHNS, CDR2 SASEGT. V trimming: 4 bases; J trimming: 4 bases; junction bases outside the gene matches: 9. The CDR3 DNA is TGTGCCAGCAGTGGTCCACAGGGGGTATCAAATCAGCCCCAGCATTTT. Translation: CASSGPQGVSNQPQHF.

The CDR3 sequence is CASSIGLAGGPQFF. The CDR3 coding sequence is TGTGCCAGTAGTATAGGACTAGCGGGGGGGCCGCAGTTCTTC. The chain uses TRBV19 and TRBJ2-1, with 14 positions matching TRBD2. Trimming cost V 1 base and J 12 bases; bases outside gene matches: 2. The germline V gene encodes CDR1 LNHDA and CDR2 SQIVND (reference sequence). The CDR3 length is 14 residues.

The chain recombines TRBV11-2 with TRBJ1-1; D gene ambiguous. Trimming left V 8 bases short and J 5 bases short, with 15 bases between. The germline CDR1 and CDR2 sequences are SGHAT and FQNNGV. The CDR3 extends over 13 amino acids. CDR3 loop: CASGPNPETEAFF. CDR3 in DNA: TGTGCCAGCGGACCCAACCCGGAGACTGAAGCTTTCTTT. Drawing the rest from reference TRBV11-2 and TRBJ1-1, the complete variable domain is EAGVAQSPRYKIIEKRQSVAFWCNPISGHATLYWYQQILGQGPKLLIQFQNNGVVDDSQLPKDRFSAERLKGVDSTLKIQPAKLEDSAVYLCASGPNPETEAFFGQGTRLTVV.

The table lists this clone with a few counts. This sequence joins TRBV6-1 and TRBJ1-2; no firm D call. The CDR3 is 13 amino acids. Trimming shortened V by 7 bases and J by 4 bases, and 13 bases separated the two germline ends. From germline, CDR1 is MNHNS and CDR2 SASEGT. The CDR3 spells CASTPGGIYGYTF. CDR3 DNA sequence: TGTGCCAGCACCCCGGGAGGAATCTATGGCTACACCTTC.

The chain joins TRBV11-3 to TRBJ2-1; D not certain. The CDR3 is 16 amino acids. The ends were cut back, 1 base at V and 0 bases at J, with 10 bases in the middle. Germline CDR1 and CDR2: SGHNT and YENEEA. CDR3 DNA: TGTGCCAGCAGCTTAGGAGGAGTTAGCTCCTACAATGAGCAGTTCTTC. Its translation: CASSLGGVSSYNEQFF.

This chain joins TRBV5-4 and TRBJ2-1, with TRBD2 identical over 7 bases. Germline CDR1 and CDR2: SGHNT and YYREEE (reference sequence). Trimming at V came to 5 bases and at J to 5 bases, leaving 10 bases not matched to a gene. CDR3 length: 15 residues. CDR3 residues: CASRPQVAGDNEQFF. CDR3 bases: TGTGCCAGCAGACCCCAAGTGGCGGGAGACAATGAGCAGTTCTTC.

This clone has just a few counts. The chain is built from TRBV5-4 and TRBJ2-1; D uncertain. The CDR3 consists of 13 residues. Germline V gives CDR1 SGHNT, CDR2 YYREEE (reference sequence). Trimming left V 0 bases short and J 10 bases short, with 11 bases between. The CDR3 sequence is CASSLAIRGEQFF. The CDR3 DNA follows: TGTGCCAGCAGCTTGGCCATACGAGGAGAGCAGTTCTTC.

This clone came up once. One junction end does not reproduce the germline sequence, and a read error may be involved. The rearrangement links TRBV7-7 to TRBJ1-4; D is unresolved. The germline V gene encodes CDR1 SSHAT and CDR2 FNYEAQ (reference sequence). This CDR3 comprises 13 residues. The CDR3 DNA follows: TGTGCTAGCAGCCCCGGGAATAATGAAAAACTGTTTTTT. Translation gives CASSPGNNEKLFF.

This clone has only a few counts. CDR3 sequence reads: CASSLDWGNYGYTF. The CDR3, as DNA: TGTGCCAGCAGCTTGGATTGGGGGAACTATGGCTACACCTTC. V usage is TRBV7-8 and J usage is TRBJ1-2, with D perhaps matching TRBD1 (5 bases). This CDR3 comprises 14 residues. CDR1 is SGHVS, CDR2 FQNEAQ, per germline. With 3 bases removed from V and 2 bases from J, the gap between germline ends came to 10 bases.

This chain uses TRBV5-6 with TRBJ2-5; a possible D gene is TRBD2 (7 bases). The germline CDR1 and CDR2 sequences are SGHDT and YYEEEE. Trimming left V 1 base short and J 2 bases short, with 15 bases between. This CDR3 has 16 residues. CDR3 region: CASSLNWGGGQETQYF. In DNA form, the CDR3 reads TGTGCCAGCAGCTTGAATTGGGGAGGGGGTCAAGAGACCCAGTACTTC. The full variable domain, completed using reference TRBV5-6 and TRBJ2-5, is DAGVTQSPTHLIKTRGQQVTLRCSPKSGHDTVSWYQQALGQGPQFIFQYYEEEERQRGNFPDRFSGHQFPNYSSELNVNALLLGDSALYLCASSLNWGGGQETQYFGPGTRLLVL.

V usage is TRBV7-8 and J usage is TRBJ2-5; 7 nucleotides agree with TRBD2. Losses at the gene ends were 4 bases for V and 3 bases for J; bases not matched to a gene: 8. Germline V gene lookup returns CDR1 SGHVS and CDR2 FQNEAQ. The CDR3 is made up of 15 amino acids. CDR3 in DNA: TGTGCCAGCAGCTCCGGGACTACAACCGAAGAGACCCAGTACTTC. It encodes CASSSGTTTEETQYF. Complete variable domain (other parts from reference TRBV7-8 and TRBJ2-5): GAGVSQSPRYKVAKRGQDVALRCDPISGHVSLFWYQQALGQGPEFLTYFQNEAQLDKSGLPSDRFFAERPEGSVSTLKIQRTQQEDSAVYLCASSSGTTTEETQYFGPGTRLLVL.

The chain recombines TRBV5-1 with TRBJ2-1; 8 nucleotides align to TRBD1. The CDR3 is 15 amino acids. Germline assignment: CDR1 SGHRS and CDR2 YFSETQ. Unmatched junction bases numbered 8, after V lost 5 bases and J lost 4 bases. CDR3 protein: CASRVTGVGYNEQFF. In DNA, the CDR3 is TGCGCCAGCAGGGTGACAGGGGTCGGATACAATGAGCAGTTCTTC.

This clone was counted between two and nine times. The chain is built from TRBV19 and TRBJ2-7; TRBD1 matches 9 bases. CDR3 length: 16 amino acids. Germline loops: CDR1 LNHDA, CDR2 SQIVND (reference sequence). The J segment lost 3 bases and the V segment lost 4 bases, leaving 10 bases of the junction unmatched. The CDR3 protein is CASSTPHEGQGYEQYF. CDR3 coding DNA: TGTGCCAGTAGTACACCCCACGAGGGACAGGGCTACGAGCAGTACTTC.